This T cell receptor (beta chain) stems from a study of liver allograft versus peripheral blood T cells. Background on the study: A comparison was made between T cell receptor repertoires in transplanted livers and those in recipients' peripheral blood. Whole-study findings and limits: Within liver allografts, T cell receptor repertoires were reportedly different from those in peripheral blood.

This clonotype is termed medium-sized (0.01 to 0.1%). Antigen: not known. Each CDR3 protein gets one entry after TCRdb re-called the reads with MiXCR. The sample consists of thousands of distinct CDR3 sequences, over 15% of them appearing once. J was trimmed by 0 bases and V by 2 bases; bases with no gene match: 2. The length of the CDR3 is 16 residues. CDR1 and CDR2 from the germline V gene are MNHNY and SVGAGI (reference sequence). The sequence was obtained from a human patient who had a liver transplant. Some T cells may be supplied by the graft donor. V usage is TRBV6-6 and J usage is TRBJ1-1; 11 bases line up with TRBD1. The CDR3 sequence: CASSYGQGAMNTEAFF. The CDR3 nucleotides read TGTGCCAGCAGTTACGGACAGGGGGCGATGAACACTGAAGCTTTCTTT.